Listed here are 10 T cell receptor beta chains from one sample, sequenced in a study of T cell responses to AZD1222 COVID-19 vaccine. Some clones are missing from TCRdb's copy, which holds only in-frame ones; the method was immunoSEQ multiplex PCR. Among some 50,000 clones listed, roughly three quarters were seen once. The sequenced sample was peripheral blood, obtained on day 0 of MenACWY control vaccination. These receptors all stem from an adult in good health.

The rearrangement uses TRBV5-4 and TRBJ2-2; D unclear. CDR3 length equals 13 residues. Germline CDR1 SGHNT, CDR2 YYREEE (reference sequence). V was cut by 1 base and J by 4 bases, with 5 bases left in between. The chain's CDR3 is CASSLKFTGELFF. CDR3 bases: TGTGCCAGCAGCTTGAAGTTCACCGGGGAGCTGTTTTTT.

This clone was recorded only once. The V gene is TRBV19, the J gene TRBJ1-5; D is unclear. V was clipped by 4 bases and J by 1 base, with 5 bases between them. The CDR3 spans 13 residues. Germline V lookup: CDR1 LNHDA, CDR2 SQIVND (reference sequence). This chain's CDR3 is CASSRSSNQPQHF. The CDR3 coding sequence is TGTGCCAGTAGTAGATCGAGCAATCAGCCCCAGCATTTT. The full variable domain, in which reference TRBV19 and TRBJ1-5 provide the parts outside the CDR3, is DGGITQSPKYLFRKEGQNVTLSCEQNLNHDAMYWYRQDPGQGLRLIYYSQIVNDFQKGDIAEGYSVSREKKESFPLTVTSAQKNPTAFYLCASSRSSNQPQHFGDGTRLSIL.

By share of the sample, this clone is medium-sized (0.01 to 0.1%). This chain uses TRBV28 with TRBJ2-5; a possible D gene is TRBD1 (7 bases). Germline assignment: CDR1 MDHEN and CDR2 SYDVKM. Trimming left V 10 bases short and J 1 base short, with 16 bases between. The CDR3 consists of 14 residues. DNA for the CDR3: TGTGCCACCTCTCCGGGGGACAGCCAAGAGACCCAGTACTTC. It is translated as CATSPGDSQETQYF.

The CDR3 is CASSVEQSSYNEQFF. The CDR3 coding sequence is TGTGCCAGCAGCGTAGAGCAGAGCTCCTACAATGAGCAGTTCTTC. V gene TRBV9 combines with J gene TRBJ2-1, with unresolved D. V was cut by 0 bases and J by 0 bases, with 7 bases left in between. Per the germline V gene, CDR1 is SGDLS and CDR2 is YYNGEE. The CDR3 loop spans 15 amino acids.

This chain joins TRBV3-1 (or the pseudogene TRBV3-2) and TRBJ1-5; unclear D gene. The CDR3 sequence is 14 residues long. Germline V CDR1 and CDR2: LGHDT, YNNKEL (reference sequence). The V end was cut by 4 bases, the J end by 0 bases, with 7 bases between. The CDR3 reads CASSLGPSNQPQHF. CDR3 bases: TGTGCCAGCAGCCTAGGGCCTAGCAATCAGCCCCAGCATTTT.

In this sample, this clone turned up a few times. The V gene is TRBV7-2, the J gene TRBJ1-1; 7 bases agree with TRBD1. This CDR3 is built from 14 residues. The ends lost 6 bases at V and 5 bases at J; junction bases unmatched: 9. CDR1 and CDR2 (germline): SGHTA, FQGNSA. The CDR3 bases are TGTGCCAGCAGTACAGGGGCCCCGGGGACTGAAGCTTTCTTT. Translated, it gives CASSTGAPGTEAFF.

This clone was observed once. The V gene is TRBV5-6, the J gene TRBJ1-4, with D tentatively TRBD1 (5 bases). V lost 6 bases and J 8 bases, leaving 17 bases between the germline ends. Germline CDR1 is SGHDT and CDR2 is YYEEEE. This CDR3 is built from 14 residues. CDR3 residues: CASTLKGREEKLFF. As DNA, the CDR3 is TGTGCCAGCACCCTGAAGGGGAGGGAAGAAAAACTGTTTTTT.

The J gene is TRBJ2-3, the V gene TRBV19, with TRBD1 identical over 7 bases. J gave up 5 bases and V 9 bases, and 8 bases lay outside the gene matches. CDR1 LNHDA and CDR2 SQIVND come from the germline V gene (reference sequence). CDR3 length equals 13 residues. As DNA, the CDR3 is TGTGCCAGACTACCGCAGGGGGTAGATACGCAGTATTTT. This gives the protein CARLPQGVDTQYF.

The genes are TRBV4-1 and TRBJ2-3, with D hard to call. Germline assignment: CDR1 MGHRA and CDR2 YSYEKL. This CDR3 spans 16 amino acids. Trimming took off 0 bases at V and 2 bases at J, with 12 bases between the two ends. CDR3 nucleotide sequence: TGCGCCAGCAGCCAAGATAGGGCCAGCTCCACAGATACGCAGTATTTT. Encoded protein: CASSQDRASSTDTQYF.

V is TRBV5-4 and J is TRBJ2-7, with unresolved D. Germline CDR1 and CDR2: SGHNT and YYREEE (reference sequence). V dropped 0 bases and J dropped 4 bases, with 5 bases sitting between them. The CDR3 totals 12 residues. CDR3 region: CASSLDGYEQYF. The CDR3 nucleotides read TGTGCCAGCAGCTTGGACGGATACGAGCAGTACTTC.